Presented here are 28 T cell receptor beta chains from one specimen sequenced in a study of blood T cells in healthy people across ages. Then a second PCR, running about 6 to 11 cycles, was carried out with a sample-barcoded 5' primer and a J-beta primer mix. TCRdb used MiXCR to reprocess the 5' RACE reads, holding one entry per CDR3 protein. The data contain some 1,000,000 distinct CDR3 sequences, under 30% of them singletons. This sample also appeared in a second study, on T cells of mothers and their children.

The sequenced sample was blood. These receptors were collected from a girl aged 2 to 10 in good health.

This clonotype came up a few times. The gene calls are TRBV27 and TRBJ2-7, with D possibly matching TRBD2 (5 bases). The CDR3 has 13 amino acids. V gave up 3 bases and J gave up 6 bases, with 12 bases separating them. Germline loops: CDR1 MNHEY, CDR2 SMNVEV (reference sequence). CDR3 residues: CASSFGNGVEQYF. The CDR3 DNA reads TGTGCCAGCAGTTTCGGGAATGGGGTCGAGCAGTACTTC.

This clonotype has just a few counts. This chain uses TRBV4-2 with TRBJ2-1, with a possible D match to TRBD2 (6 bases). This CDR3 has 20 amino acids. Per germline, CDR1 LGHNA and CDR2 YNFKEQ. The V end lost 1 base, the J end lost 4 bases, and 26 bases lay between the germline ends. CDR3 nucleotide sequence: TGTGCCAGCAGCCAAGGGGTGGCAGAAATACCTAGAGGGACTTACAATGAGCAGTTCTTC. Translating gives CASSQGVAEIPRGTYNEQFF.

The V gene is TRBV5-1, the J gene TRBJ2-5; D is possibly TRBD2 (6 bases). With 4 bases removed from V and 7 bases from J, the gap between germline ends came to 17 bases. CDR1 is SGHRS and CDR2 is YFSETQ in the germline V gene. CDR3 length: 14 amino acids. CDR3 sequence reads: CASSTRWEERTQYF. The CDR3 coding sequence is TGCGCCAGCAGCACCCGATGGGAGGAGAGGACCCAGTACTTC.

The table lists this clonotype with a few counts. The chain is built from TRBV29-1 and TRBJ2-1; D is unresolved. The better agreement between TRBJ2-7 and the DNA end casts doubt on the J call. The CDR3 loop spans 13 amino acids. Germline V lookup: CDR1 SQVTM, CDR2 ANQGSEA. The DNA of the CDR3 is TGCAGCGTCCCTTCAACAGAGACCTACGAGCAGTACTTC. This translates into CSVPSTETYEQYF.

The chain couples TRBV4-2 to TRBJ2-5; TRBD2 might be the D (5 bases). The CDR3 has 14 amino acids. From germline, CDR1 is LGHNA and CDR2 YNFKEQ. Trimming left V 3 bases short and J 5 bases short, with 13 bases between. The CDR3 nucleotides read TGTGCCAGCAGCCATGGTGGGGAGTTCGAGACCCAGTACTTC. Encoded protein: CASSHGGEFETQYF.

The rearrangement joins TRBV6-1 to TRBJ2-7; possible D gene TRBD2, 6 bases. This CDR3 has 13 residues. Trimming shortened V by 8 bases and J by 4 bases, and 15 bases separated the two germline ends. Germline V CDR1 and CDR2: MNHNS, SASEGT. This CDR3 reads CASGGIGSYEQYF. The CDR3 nucleotides read TGTGCCAGCGGCGGGATAGGATCTTACGAGCAGTACTTC.

This clonotype was detected once. The junction departs from germline at one end; a sequencing error may be responsible. The rearrangement uses TRBV9 and TRBJ2-5; D perhaps matches TRBD1 (6 bases). Matching the DNA end better, TRBJ2-7 makes the J call doubtful. Germline CDR1 and CDR2: SGDLS and YYNGEE. This CDR3 region has 14 residues. As DNA, the CDR3 is TGTTCCAGCAGTCCGAAGGACAGATCCTACGAGCAGTACTTC. This translates into CSSSPKDRSYEQYF.

Details on this clonotype: This CDR3 fails to terminate in the conserved phenylalanine or tryptophan, so it likely reflects a read error. The rearrangement links TRBV5-1 to TRBJ1-1; 7 bases agree with TRBD1. J gave up 3 bases and V 3 bases, and 5 bases lay outside the gene matches. The CDR3 is 14 amino acids. Germline CDR1 reads SGHRS; CDR2 reads YFSETQ. As DNA, the CDR3 is TGCGCCAGCAGCTCATACAGGGGAGACACTGAAGCTTTCCTT. Its translation: CASSSYRGDTEAFL.

The chain links TRBV19 to TRBJ2-6, with D perhaps TRBD1 (6 bases). The germline V and J ends were trimmed by 2 bases and 3 bases, with 11 bases remaining between them. The CDR3 loop spans 16 amino acids. Looked up from germline, CDR1 is LNHDA and CDR2 is SQIVND (reference sequence). The DNA of the CDR3 is TGTGCCAGTAGTATATCCCCAGGGGATGGGGCCAACGTCCTGACTTTC. Residues: CASSISPGDGANVLTF.

This clonotype was seen only a few times. CDR3 in DNA: TGTGCCAGCAGTGTCCCTCAAGAGACCCAGTACTTC. Its translation: CASSVPQETQYF. The chain is built from TRBV2 and TRBJ2-5, with D unclear. Germline V CDR1 and CDR2: SNHLY, FYNNEI. Trimming took 4 bases from V and 2 from J, leaving 5 bases between them. The CDR3 length is 12 residues.

J is TRBJ2-7 and V is TRBV5-1; possible D gene TRBD2, 6 bases. The CDR3 covers 14 residues. With 0 bases removed from V and 6 bases from J, the gap between germline ends came to 13 bases. The germline V gene has CDR1 SGHRS and CDR2 YFSETQ. The CDR3 loop is CASSLALMGGEQYF. CDR3 DNA sequence: TGCGCCAGCAGCTTGGCCCTAATGGGGGGCGAGCAGTACTTC. The entire variable domain, with the rest obtained from reference TRBV5-1 and TRBJ2-7, is as follows: KAGVTQTPRYLIKTRGQQVTLSCSPISGHRSVSWYQQTPGQGLQFLFEYFSETQRNKGNFPGRFSGRQFSNSRSEMNVSTLELGDSALYLCASSLALMGGEQYFGPGTRLTVT.

The DNA of the CDR3 is TGTGCCAGCAGCGCACTAGCGGGAGGCAAGAATGAGCAGTTCTTC. It encodes CASSALAGGKNEQFF. The V gene is TRBV7-9, the J gene TRBJ2-1; 12 positions agree with TRBD2. This CDR3 region has 15 residues. CDR1 is SEHNR and CDR2 is FQNEAQ in the germline V gene (reference sequence). V lost 5 bases to trimming and J lost 7 bases; unmatched junction nucleotides: 6.

This clonotype was seen a handful of times. The chain joins TRBV29-1 to TRBJ2-5; a possible D gene is TRBD2 (6 bases). Gene TRBJ2-7 matches the end of the DNA better, so the J call may be wrong. CDR1 is SQVTM, CDR2 ANQGSEA, per germline. This CDR3 has 11 amino acids. The CDR3 sequence: CIGRTGSEQYF. CDR3 coding DNA: TGCATCGGGCGAACCGGGAGCGAGCAGTACTTC.

This chain joins TRBV7-9 and TRBJ2-5; 8 positions agree with TRBD1. Germline CDR1 is SEHNR and CDR2 is FQNEAQ (reference sequence). The V and J ends lost 1 base and 4 bases, in that order; junction bases with no gene match: 11. CDR3 length: 17 residues. Here the CDR3 reads CASSLVSEWTGRETQYF. The CDR3 DNA sequence: TGTGCCAGCAGCTTAGTCTCTGAGTGGACAGGGAGAGAGACCCAGTACTTC.

V and J are TRBV7-9 and TRBJ2-1; D is tentatively TRBD1 or TRBD2 (5 bases each). In germline, CDR1 is SEHNR, CDR2 FQNEAQ (reference sequence). V was pared by 7 bases and J by 8 bases, with 24 bases between. The CDR3 contains 16 residues. For the CDR3, the DNA is TGTGCCAGCAATCTAGTATTGAAGAGAGGGGTCGATGAGCAGTTCTTC. It yields the protein CASNLVLKRGVDEQFF. Drawing the rest from reference TRBV7-9 and TRBJ2-1, the complete variable domain is DTGVSQNPRHKITKRGQNVTFRCDPISEHNRLYWYRQTLGQGPEFLTYFQNEAQLEKSRLLSDRFSAERPKGSFSTLEIQRTEQGDSAMYLCASNLVLKRGVDEQFFGPGTRLTVL.

This clonotype was recorded a few times. This rearrangement joins TRBV4-1 to TRBJ2-5; 7 positions match TRBD2. The J call is uncertain, as TRBJ2-1 better fits the DNA end. This CDR3 is built from 15 residues. CDR1 and CDR2 (germline): MGHRA, YSYEKL. The CDR3 DNA follows: TGCGCCAGCAGCCAGATTACCGGGACTACTAGAGAGCAGTTCTTC. Protein: CASSQITGTTREQFF.

Comment on this clonotype: An end of the junction differs from the germline gene, which may be a read error. This sequence joins TRBV5-1 and TRBJ2-3, with D perhaps given as TRBD1 or TRBD2 (6 bases each). CDR1 SGHRS and CDR2 YFSETQ come from the germline V gene. The CDR3 runs 16 residues. CDR3 residues: CASSPYRAGGTDTQYF. The CDR3 DNA is TGCGCCAGCAGCCCCTACAGGGCCGGGGGCACAGATACACAGTATTTT.

The V gene is TRBV20-1, the J gene TRBJ2-3; TRBD2 might be the D (6 bases). CDR1 is DFQATT and CDR2 is SNEGSKA in the germline V gene (reference sequence). Trimming removed 5 bases at V and 4 bases at J, with 16 bases between. The CDR3 is 14 amino acids. The CDR3 loop is CSAYGGAAADTQYF. CDR3 sequence (DNA): TGCAGTGCTTACGGCGGGGCTGCAGCAGATACGCAGTATTTT.

This clonotype was observed a handful of times. The chain uses TRBV5-5 and TRBJ2-1, with 9 bases lining up with TRBD1. Germline V lookup: CDR1 SGHKS, CDR2 YYEKEE (reference sequence). J was trimmed by 8 bases and V by 3 bases; bases with no gene match: 0. This CDR3 contains 12 residues. CDR3 nucleotides: TGTGCCAGCAGCTGGACAGGGGATGAGCAGTTCTTC. Residues: CASSWTGDEQFF.

This clonotype was detected only a few times. The J gene is TRBJ2-5, the V gene TRBV14; D possibly matches TRBD1 or TRBD2 (5 bases each). The end of the DNA fits TRBJ2-1 better, so the J call may be wrong. This CDR3 has 13 amino acids. Germline lookup yields CDR1 SGHDN and CDR2 FVKESK. The CDR3 is CASSQRPWGEQFF. CDR3 coding DNA: TGTGCCAGCAGCCAACGGCCCTGGGGGGAGCAGTTCTTC.

This clonotype was seen a few times. This chain links TRBV5-1 with TRBJ1-1; D ambiguous. V was clipped by 0 bases and J by 6 bases, with 9 bases between them. Germline V gene lookup returns CDR1 SGHRS and CDR2 YFSETQ. The length of the CDR3 is 13 residues. The CDR3: CASSLESVSEAFF. In DNA form, the CDR3 reads TGCGCCAGCAGCTTGGAATCGGTATCTGAAGCTTTCTTT. Together with reference TRBV5-1 and TRBJ1-1, the CDR3 gives the full variable domain: KAGVTQTPRYLIKTRGQQVTLSCSPISGHRSVSWYQQTPGQGLQFLFEYFSETQRNKGNFPGRFSGRQFSNSRSEMNVSTLELGDSALYLCASSLESVSEAFFGQGTRLTVV.

This clonotype has a handful of counts. The genes are TRBV6-5 and TRBJ2-1, with D hard to call. The length of the CDR3 is 12 residues. CDR1 MNHEY and CDR2 SVGAGI come from the germline V gene. V was shortened by 5 bases and J by 6 bases, with 8 bases between the two germline ends. The CDR3 region is CASSPHSNEQFF. Written as DNA, the CDR3 is TGTGCCAGCAGTCCGCATTCCAATGAGCAGTTCTTC.

The chain is built from TRBV20-1 and TRBJ2-7; a possible D gene is TRBD2 (5 bases). Germline CDR1 is DFQATT and CDR2 is SNEGSKA (reference sequence). There are 12 residues in the CDR3. Trimming cost V 0 bases and J 6 bases, with 9 bases left between them. Here the CDR3 DNA reads TGCAGTGCTAGAGATCTAGAGGGCGAGCAGTACTTC. This gives the protein CSARDLEGEQYF.

This rearrangement joins TRBV20-1 to TRBJ2-3; D is possibly TRBD2 (5 bases). V was shortened by 5 bases and J by 4 bases, with 16 bases between the two germline ends. Germline V lookup: CDR1 DFQATT, CDR2 SNEGSKA (reference sequence). The CDR3 extends over 14 amino acids. CDR3 DNA: TGCAGTGCTCCCCCGGTAGCGAGCTCAGATACGCAGTATTTT. As protein: CSAPPVASSDTQYF.

This clonotype was seen once. The rearrangement links TRBV28 to TRBJ1-1; 7 bases map to TRBD1. Trimming removed 6 bases from V and 7 bases from J; junction bases left unmatched: 11. The CDR3 runs 14 residues. CDR1 is MDHEN, CDR2 SYDVKM, per germline. The CDR3 region has the DNA TGTGCCAGCAGCTCCCAGACAGGGCAGAATGAAGCTTTCTTT. It is translated as CASSSQTGQNEAFF.

The sample holds a few counts of this clonotype. This chain uses TRBV5-8 with TRBJ1-4; 8 positions agree with TRBD1. V lost 4 bases, J lost 9 bases, and 11 bases stayed unmatched. The CDR3 contains 15 residues. Per the germline V gene, CDR1 is SGHTS and CDR2 is YDEGEE. The CDR3 sequence: CASSEDRGPGKKLFF. As DNA, the CDR3 is TGTGCCAGCAGCGAAGACAGGGGCCCGGGGAAAAAACTGTTTTTT.

The V and J genes are TRBV29-1 and TRBJ2-6; no clear D gene. The V end lost 4 bases, the J end lost 0 bases, and 4 bases lay between the germline ends. This CDR3 spans 13 amino acids. Germline CDR1 reads SQVTM; CDR2 reads ANQGSEA. CDR3 coding DNA: TGCAGCGTTGTTGGCTCTGGGGCCAACGTCCTGACTTTC. Residues: CSVVGSGANVLTF.

This clonotype showed up just a few times. This chain joins TRBV29-1 and TRBJ2-2, with 8 bases fitting TRBD1. V lost 3 bases to trimming and J lost 5 bases; unmatched junction nucleotides: 5. This CDR3 has 14 residues. Looked up from germline, CDR1 is SQVTM and CDR2 is ANQGSEA. The CDR3 DNA is TGCAGCGTTGAGGACAGGGCGTTTACCGGGGAGCTGTTTTTT. Encoded protein: CSVEDRAFTGELFF.